This record looks at one T cell receptor (beta chain) sequence and its context. Its antigen is not known. The data stem from a study of shared clonotypes between healthy human individuals. The donors, all of them Caucasian adults, lived in Nashville, Tennessee. Looked up from germline, CDR1 is LNHDA and CDR2 is SQIVND (reference sequence). V was trimmed by 4 bases and J by 1 base, leaving 10 bases between them. CDR3 size: 14 residues. Notes on the study in general: A handful of donors had around 5% of their naive CD4 clonotypes in common.

Clones were read by immunoSEQ multiplex PCR, and TCRdb kept only the in-frame ones, dropping some. The top ten hold roughly 1.4% of the sample, which has roughly 1 million clones, about 80% seen once. The receptor was isolated from a man aged 18 to 29 in good health. The sequencing sample was made of memory CD4+ T cells sorted from blood. Regarding subset: CD45RA-negative fraction. The V call is TRBV19, the J call TRBJ2-5; D remains ambiguous. The CDR3 is CASSKGSGQETQYF. CDR3 sequence (DNA): TGTGCCAGTAGTAAAGGGTCGGGCCAAGAGACCCAGTACTTC.